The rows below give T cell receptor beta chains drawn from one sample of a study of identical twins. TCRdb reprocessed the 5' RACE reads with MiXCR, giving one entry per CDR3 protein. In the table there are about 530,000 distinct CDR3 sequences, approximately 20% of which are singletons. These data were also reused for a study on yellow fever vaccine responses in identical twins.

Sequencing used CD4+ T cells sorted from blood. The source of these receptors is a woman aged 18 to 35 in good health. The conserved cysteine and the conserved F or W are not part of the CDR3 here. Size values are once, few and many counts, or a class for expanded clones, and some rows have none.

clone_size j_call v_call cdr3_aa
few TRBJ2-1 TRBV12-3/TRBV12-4 ASSFSGRALDEQF
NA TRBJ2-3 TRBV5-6 ASSFGAVDTQY
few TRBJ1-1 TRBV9 ASSVGWSGSNTEAF
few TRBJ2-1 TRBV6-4 ASSPGGLAGGSSYNEQF
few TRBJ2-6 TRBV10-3 AIAGRQTFSGANVLT
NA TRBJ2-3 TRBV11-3 ASSLSPYTDTQY
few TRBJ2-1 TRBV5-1 ASSFRGGDSYNEQF
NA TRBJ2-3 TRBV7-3 ASSYSGFTDTQY
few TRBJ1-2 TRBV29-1 SVDPVNYGYT
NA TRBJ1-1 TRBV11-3 ASSPTGGGTEAF
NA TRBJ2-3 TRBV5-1 DSSLGASGRDTDTQY
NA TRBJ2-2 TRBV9 ASSVVAGGNTGELF
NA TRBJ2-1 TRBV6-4 ASSAPGTNNEQF
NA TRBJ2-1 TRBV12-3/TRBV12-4 ASSLVRRHEQF
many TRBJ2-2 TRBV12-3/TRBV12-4 ASSLGTANTGELF
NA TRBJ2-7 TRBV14 ASSHFSIRLGEQY
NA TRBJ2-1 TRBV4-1 ASSQDGGGGTSYNEQF
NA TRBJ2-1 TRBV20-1 SARTTGGSRF
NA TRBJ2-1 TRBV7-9 ASSFDITDEQF
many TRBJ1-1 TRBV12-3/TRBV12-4 ASSSYRGDTEAF
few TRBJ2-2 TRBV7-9 ASSSRLASGTGELF
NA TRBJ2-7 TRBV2 ASRGDRALEY
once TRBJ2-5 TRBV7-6 ASSLAGELETQY
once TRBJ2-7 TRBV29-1 SVAPIAGGSGEQY
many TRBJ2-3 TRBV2 ASSQTSGSTDTQY
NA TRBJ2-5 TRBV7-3 ASSTTSGRQETQY
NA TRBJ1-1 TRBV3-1 ASSRLGQGVGAF
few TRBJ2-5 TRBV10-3 ATREDVGRETQY
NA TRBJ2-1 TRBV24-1 ATSDLQAQDTYNEQF
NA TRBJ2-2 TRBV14 ASSPGLVSGELF
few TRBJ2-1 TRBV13 ASSQRENDNGEQF
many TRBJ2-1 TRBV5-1 ASSLSQIYNEQF
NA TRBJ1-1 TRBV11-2 ASSLARTTEAF
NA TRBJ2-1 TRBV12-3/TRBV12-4 ASSFLQVWNEQF
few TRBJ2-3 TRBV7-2 ASSSTSGLSTDTQY
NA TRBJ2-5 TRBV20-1 SVLRGETQY
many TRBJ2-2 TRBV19 ASSNTGPNTGELF
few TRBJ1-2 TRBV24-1 ATSDFLSYT
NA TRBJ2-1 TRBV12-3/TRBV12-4 ASSKRTGTSGSGAVNEQF
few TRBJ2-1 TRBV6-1 ASSEAPSLNNEQF
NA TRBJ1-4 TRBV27 ASTPRGGWGEKLF
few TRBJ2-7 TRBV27 ASSRFGGDSGEYEQY
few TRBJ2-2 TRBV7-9 ASSQLESTGELF
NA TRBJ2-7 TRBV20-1 SATRTGGNEQY
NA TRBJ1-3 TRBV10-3 AISGGNTIY
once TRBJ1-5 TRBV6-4 ASSDPGGQPQH
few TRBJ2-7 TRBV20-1 SARGQFFYEQY
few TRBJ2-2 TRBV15 ATSQLVPGELF
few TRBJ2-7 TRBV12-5 ASGRQGYEQY
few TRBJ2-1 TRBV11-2 ASGQLARSNEQF
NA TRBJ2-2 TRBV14 ASSQVRRAGELF
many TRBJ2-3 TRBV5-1 ANPGQRTDTQY
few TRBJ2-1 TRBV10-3 AVKNLIAGEEQF
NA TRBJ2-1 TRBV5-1 ASSLTSGGSYNEQF